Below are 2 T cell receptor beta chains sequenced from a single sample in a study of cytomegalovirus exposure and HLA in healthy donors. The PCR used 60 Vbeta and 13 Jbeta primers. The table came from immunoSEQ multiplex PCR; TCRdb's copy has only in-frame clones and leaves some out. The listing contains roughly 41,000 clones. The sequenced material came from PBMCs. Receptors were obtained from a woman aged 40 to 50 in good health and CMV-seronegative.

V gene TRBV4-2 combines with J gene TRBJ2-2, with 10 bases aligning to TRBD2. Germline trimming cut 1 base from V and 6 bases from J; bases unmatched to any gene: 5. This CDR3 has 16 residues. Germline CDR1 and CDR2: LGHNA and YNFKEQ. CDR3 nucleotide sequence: TGTGCCAGCAGCCAAGCCCCTAGCGGGAGTTCCGGGGAGCTGTTTTTT. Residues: CASSQAPSGSSGELFF.

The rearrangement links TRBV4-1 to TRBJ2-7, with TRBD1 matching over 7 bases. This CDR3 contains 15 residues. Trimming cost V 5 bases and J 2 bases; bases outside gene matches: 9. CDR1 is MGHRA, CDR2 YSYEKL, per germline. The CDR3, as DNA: TGCGCCAGCAGCGCCCGGGACAGTTACGCCTACGAGCAGTACTTC. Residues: CASSARDSYAYEQYF.